This T cell receptor (beta chain) was obtained from a study of Ad26.COV2.S vaccination and SARS-CoV-2 variants. This clone was counted once. What it recognizes is unknown. The germline V gene encodes CDR1 MNHEY and CDR2 SVGAGI. V lost 0 bases, J lost 1 base, and 12 bases lay in between. The CDR3 consists of 16 residues. TCRdb's table, derived via immunoSEQ multiplex PCR, lists solely in-frame clones and lacks some. The table includes 350,000 to 400,000 clones, approximately 89% detected once. Study-level results: The analyses of TCR breadth and depth may have understated the size of total T cell responses. Reports say spike-specific CD8+ and CD4+ T cell responses covered substantial breadth after vaccination.

Treatment defined: around 19 received Ad26.COV2.S at low or high dose, single or two shots; several received placebo; per-sample allocation not given. Collection of samples fell on day 63 after the first vaccine or placebo injection. Donor was an adult aged 18-55 years in Boston. An Ad26 vector that expressed Wuhan-strain SARS-CoV-2 spike constituted the vaccine. This sequence joins TRBV6-5 and TRBJ1-1; D is unresolved. Here the sequenced sample was peripheral blood, taken in a trial of Ad26.COV2.S vaccine versus placebo. This receptor was taken from a person aged 18-65 years who received the Ad26.COV2.S COVID-19 vaccine or a placebo. In nucleotides, the CDR3 is TGTGCCAGCAGTTACTCTTCCCTACGGGGGAACACTGAAGCTTTCTTT. Residues: CASSYSSLRGNTEAFF.